This T cell receptor beta chain was identified during a study of blood T cell repertoires in COVID-19. V lost 0 bases, J lost 2 bases, and 9 bases stayed unmatched. This CDR3 region has 18 residues. Germline assignment: CDR1 SGDLS and CDR2 YYNGEE. This clone showed up many times. Generated by immunoSEQ multiplex PCR, the TCRdb table keeps only in-frame clones and is missing some. There are 110,000 to 150,000 clones in the sample; 78% occur only once, and less than 7.5% lies in the top ten. Sequenced material: PBMCs or T cells enriched from blood (not recorded which). This receptor was identified in a woman aged 50 to 60 who had recovered from COVID-19. This rearrangement joins TRBV9 to TRBJ1-1; 11 nucleotides match TRBD1. Written as DNA, the CDR3 is TGTGCCAGCAGCGTAGGCCCCGGGACAGGGGGGAGAAACACTGAAGCTTTCTTT. The encoded protein is CASSVGPGTGGRNTEAFF.